Listed below are T cell receptor beta chains from one sample, sequenced in a study of HIV-infected patients and healthy controls. TCRdb used MiXCR to reprocess the 5' RACE reads, holding one entry per CDR3 protein. The sample records approximately 9,500 distinct CDR3 sequences, about 5.2% being singletons. The material sequenced was blood, taken before antiretroviral therapy. The source is an adult with HIV infection. Both conserved end residues are trimmed from each CDR3. For some rows the clone size is stated as once, few or many, or as a class when expanded; others skip it.

abundance,v_gene,j_gene,CDR3aa
many,TRBV5-4,TRBJ1-1,ASSPLGQGEVLDTEAF
many,TRBV7-9,TRBJ2-7,ASSLEESSYEQY
many,TRBV20-1,TRBJ2-1,SALGLAGGSEQF
.,TRBV6-4,TRBJ2-1,ASSDGAGGYNEQF
.,TRBV11-2,TRBJ2-2,ASTGGETANTGELF
many,TRBV7-9,TRBJ2-3,ASSLGLAGEGDTQY
medium-sized,TRBV13,TRBJ1-1,ASSSDTEAF
many,TRBV12-3/TRBV12-4,TRBJ1-1,ASSSGVLYTEAF
many,TRBV6-5,TRBJ1-1,ASSSTGNPEAF
many,TRBV6-5,TRBJ2-7,ASSYFLGTLHEQY
many,TRBV11-2,TRBJ2-2,ASSLSWLAGNTGELF
many,TRBV12-3/TRBV12-4,TRBJ2-1,ASSAGQVPEQF
medium-sized,TRBV24-1,TRBJ2-1,ATQGVGSGSREQF
many,TRBV20-1,TRBJ2-5,SATDGGWETQY
many,TRBV29-1,TRBJ2-7,SVEVAYEQY
medium-sized,TRBV20-1,TRBJ2-1,SARSPVGNEQF
medium-sized,TRBV25-1,TRBJ2-7,ASSEYGGQLPVY
many,TRBV12-3/TRBV12-4,TRBJ2-3,ASSFYSTDTQY
many,TRBV6-1,TRBJ1-5,ASRRGGGNQPQH
medium-sized,TRBV20-1,TRBJ2-1,SARDGTSGGNEQF
medium-sized,TRBV20-1,TRBJ2-7,SATSGRAEQY
many,TRBV11-2,TRBJ2-5,ASSLDSSYLLETQY
many,TRBV7-9,TRBJ2-7,ASSSGQGYHEQY
many,TRBV2,TRBJ1-1,ASSLYGGRTEAF
many,TRBV5-1,TRBJ2-1,ASSTGLAVYYNEQF
.,TRBV29-1,TRBJ2-7,SVRTVGHRGLAGGYEQY
many,TRBV5-1,TRBJ2-1,ASSLYDEQF
many,TRBV5-4,TRBJ1-1,ASSLGIGEAF
many,TRBV4-2,TRBJ2-7,ASSPNSGTSGEQY
.,TRBV21-1,TRBJ2-1,ASKQGLAGSYNEQF
medium-sized,TRBV7-9,TRBJ2-7,ASSSPGLPSFEQY
medium-sized,TRBV6-1,TRBJ2-5,ATNEGDPRTQY
many,TRBV21-1,TRBJ2-7,ASSKNGETDNHEPYEQY
medium-sized,TRBV10-3,TRBJ1-1,AISESTAVITEAF
many,TRBV24-1,TRBJ2-5,ATSDWASGNEETQY
.,TRBV28,TRBJ1-6,ATTGTNSPLH
many,TRBV7-8,TRBJ2-2,ASSLTLRTGPTGELF
many,TRBV20-1,TRBJ2-7,SAWGVEQY